This T cell receptor (beta chain) was observed in a study of blood T cell repertoires in COVID-19 (dated by TCRdb to 2020 to 2022). Background on the whole study: The collaborator samples originated in the United States, Italy and Spain and spanned the acute and convalescent phases of COVID-19. The material from the prospective study consisted of cDNA or gDNA derived from T cells, B-cell-depleted T cells, or PBMCs. Subjects who had been exposed to COVID-19, were actively infected with it, or had recovered from it provided the deeply sampled blood TCRbeta repertoires that made up the dataset. The repertoires were made available in a free public database intended to serve as a resource for research on the immune response to SARS-CoV-2. The samples were drawn from the first 160 participants of the ongoing ImmuneRACE study and from about 1,200 subjects provided by 6 global collaborators. The sample metadata nearly always contained a de-identified subject ID, COVID-19 status, age in years and sex. Where available, HLA class I and class II types were taken from metadata supplied by the sample provider and were not determined by assay-based typing.

The CDR3 has 16 amino acids, counting the end cysteine and phenylalanine. CDR3 DNA only is kept here, 48 bases in frame from base 1. V loses 5 bases of germline sequence and J loses 3 bases, and the interval between the two ends is 19 bases. Via the germline V gene (reference sequence), CDR1 is MNHEY and CDR2 SMNVEV. Study-wide conclusions, independent of this receptor: Clinical and demographic metadata were provided uncurated, with the amount varying by source and participant.

The immunoSEQ Assay, a bias-controlled multiplex PCR, was used to amplify TCRbeta CDR3 regions from genomic DNA. Concerning the study's data processing: Within the assay, amplification of reference gene primers was used to estimate how many nucleated cells each sample contained. Sequence reads were collapsed and filtered to measure the absolute abundance of every unique TCRbeta CDR3 rearrangement. For each sample, productive Simpson clonality was calculated as the square root of Simpson's diversity index across productive rearrangements. TCRdb retrieved this table from immuneACCESS and kept in-frame rearrangements only. Not all clones are present; in checked studies, unresolved V genes account for under half, and no reason is known for the remainder. The V and J calls and clone size are taken from that table; D and trimming were inferred from the DNA. In all, the sample holds 200,000 to 300,000 clones, and 88% of those were seen once. The leading ten clones occupy approximately 1.3% of the sample.

Note on this clone: The specificity of this receptor is unknown. No per-base quality is available; no much larger clone lies one base away.

Each collaborating institution followed its own protocols to collect whole blood in K2EDTA tubes. For TCRbeta analysis, collaborators shipped samples in one of three forms: frozen whole blood, isolated PBMCs, or DNA extracted from either of those sample types. The specimen sequenced was peripheral blood. This receptor was taken from a man aged 80 or over with acute or convalescent COVID-19. The V and J segments used are TRBV27 and TRBJ1-1, with the D gene too uncertain to name. The CDR3 region reads CASSLTPGVWDTEAFF. In nucleotide form, the sequence is TGTGCCAGCAGTCTGACCCCAGGCGTTTGGGACACTGAAGCTTTCTTT.